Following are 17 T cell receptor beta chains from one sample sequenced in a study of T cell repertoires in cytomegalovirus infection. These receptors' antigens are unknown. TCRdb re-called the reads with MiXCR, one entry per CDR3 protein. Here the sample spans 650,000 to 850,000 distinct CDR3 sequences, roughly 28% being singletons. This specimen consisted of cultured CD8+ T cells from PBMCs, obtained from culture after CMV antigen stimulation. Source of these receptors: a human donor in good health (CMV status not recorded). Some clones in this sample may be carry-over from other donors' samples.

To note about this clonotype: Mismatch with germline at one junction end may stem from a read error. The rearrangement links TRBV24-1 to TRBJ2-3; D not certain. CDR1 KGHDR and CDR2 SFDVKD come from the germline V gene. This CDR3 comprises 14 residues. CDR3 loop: CATSGLSRTDTQYF. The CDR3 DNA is TGTGCCACCAGTGGTTTGTCCCGTACAGATACGCAGTATTTT.

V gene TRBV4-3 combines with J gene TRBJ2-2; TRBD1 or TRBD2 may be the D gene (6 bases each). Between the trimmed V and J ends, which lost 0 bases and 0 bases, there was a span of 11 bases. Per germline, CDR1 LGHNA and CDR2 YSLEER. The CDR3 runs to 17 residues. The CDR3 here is CASSQEGGSPNTGELFF. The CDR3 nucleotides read TGCGCCAGCAGCCAAGAGGGGGGCAGTCCGAACACCGGGGAGCTGTTTTTT.

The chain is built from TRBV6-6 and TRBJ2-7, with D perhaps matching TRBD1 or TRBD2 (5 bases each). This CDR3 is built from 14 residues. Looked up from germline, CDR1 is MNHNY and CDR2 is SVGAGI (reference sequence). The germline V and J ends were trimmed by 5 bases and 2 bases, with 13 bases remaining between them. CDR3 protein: CASSPERGPYEQYV. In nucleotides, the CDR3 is TGTGCCAGCAGTCCGGAGAGGGGCCCCTACGAGCAGTACGTC.

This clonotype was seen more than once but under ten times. The CDR3 region has the DNA TGTGCCACCAGCAGAGACAAGGTCCATGAGCAGTTCTTC. The encoded protein is CATSRDKVHEQFF. V usage is TRBV15 and J usage is TRBJ2-1; no reliable D call. The CDR3 totals 13 residues. Germline V gene sequence: CDR1 LNHNV, CDR2 YYDKDF (reference sequence). Trimming removed 0 bases at V and 8 bases at J, with 8 bases between.

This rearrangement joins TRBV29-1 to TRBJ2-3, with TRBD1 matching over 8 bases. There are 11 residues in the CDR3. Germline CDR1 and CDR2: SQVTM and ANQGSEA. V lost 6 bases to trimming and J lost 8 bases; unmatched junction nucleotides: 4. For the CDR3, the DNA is TGCAGCGTCGCAACAGGGGGTACGCAGTATTTT. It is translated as CSVATGGTQYF.

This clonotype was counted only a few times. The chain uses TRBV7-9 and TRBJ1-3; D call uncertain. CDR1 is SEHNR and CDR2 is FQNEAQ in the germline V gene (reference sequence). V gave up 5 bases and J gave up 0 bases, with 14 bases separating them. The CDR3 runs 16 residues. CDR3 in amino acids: CASSADPPSSGNTIYF. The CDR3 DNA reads TGTGCCAGCAGCGCCGACCCTCCGAGCTCTGGAAACACCATATATTTT.

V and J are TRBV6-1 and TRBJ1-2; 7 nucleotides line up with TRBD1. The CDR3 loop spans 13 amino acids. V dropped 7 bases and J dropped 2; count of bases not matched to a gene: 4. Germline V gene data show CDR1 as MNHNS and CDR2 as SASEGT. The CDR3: CASTGTENYGYTF. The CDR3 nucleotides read TGTGCCAGCACCGGGACAGAGAACTATGGCTACACCTTC.

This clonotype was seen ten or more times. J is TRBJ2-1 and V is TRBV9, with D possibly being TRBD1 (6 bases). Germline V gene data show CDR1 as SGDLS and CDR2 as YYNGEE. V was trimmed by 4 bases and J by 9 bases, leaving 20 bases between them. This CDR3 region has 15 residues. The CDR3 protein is CASSSDSSIIREQFF. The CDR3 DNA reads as TGTGCCAGCAGCTCGGACAGTAGTATCATTCGTGAGCAGTTCTTC.

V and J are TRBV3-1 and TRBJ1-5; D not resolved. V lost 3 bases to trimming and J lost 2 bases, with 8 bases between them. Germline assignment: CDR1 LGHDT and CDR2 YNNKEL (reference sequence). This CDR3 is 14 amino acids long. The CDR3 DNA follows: TGTGCCAGCAGCCAGAATAGGGGCAATCAGCCCCAGCATTTT. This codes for CASSQNRGNQPQHF.

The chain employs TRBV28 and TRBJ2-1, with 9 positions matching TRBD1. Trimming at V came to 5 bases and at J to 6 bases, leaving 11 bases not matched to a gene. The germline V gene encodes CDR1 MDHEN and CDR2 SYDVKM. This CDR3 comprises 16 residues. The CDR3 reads CASSPRTGVRGNEQFF. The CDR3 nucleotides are TGTGCCAGCAGTCCAAGGACAGGGGTAAGGGGCAATGAGCAGTTCTTC.

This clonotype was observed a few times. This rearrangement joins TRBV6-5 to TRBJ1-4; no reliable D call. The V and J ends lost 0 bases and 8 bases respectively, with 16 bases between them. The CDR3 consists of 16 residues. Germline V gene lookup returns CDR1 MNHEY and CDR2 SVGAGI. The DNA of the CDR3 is TGTGCCAGCAGTTACTCGAGAAACCCCGAGGGCGAAAAACTGTTTTTT. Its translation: CASSYSRNPEGEKLFF.

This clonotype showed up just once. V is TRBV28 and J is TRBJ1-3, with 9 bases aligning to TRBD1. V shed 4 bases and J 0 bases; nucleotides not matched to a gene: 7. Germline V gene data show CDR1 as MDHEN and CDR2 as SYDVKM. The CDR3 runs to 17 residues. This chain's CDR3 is CASSSPTGGSSGNTIYF. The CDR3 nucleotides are TGTGCCAGCAGTTCCCCGACAGGGGGGAGCTCTGGAAACACCATATATTTT.

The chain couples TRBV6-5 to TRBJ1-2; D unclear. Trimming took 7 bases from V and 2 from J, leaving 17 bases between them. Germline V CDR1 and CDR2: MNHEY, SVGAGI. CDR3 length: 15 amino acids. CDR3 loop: CASTTPREKNYGYTF. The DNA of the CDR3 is TGTGCCAGCACCACCCCGAGGGAGAAAAACTATGGCTACACCTTC.

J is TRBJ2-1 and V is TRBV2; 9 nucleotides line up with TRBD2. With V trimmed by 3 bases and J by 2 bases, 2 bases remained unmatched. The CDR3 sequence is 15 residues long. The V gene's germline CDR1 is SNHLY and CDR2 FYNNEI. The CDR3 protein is CASSDLAGTYNEQFF. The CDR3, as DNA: TGTGCCAGCAGTGATCTAGCGGGGACCTACAATGAGCAGTTCTTC.

The CDR3 region is CASRDTDSNQPQHF. In nucleotides, the CDR3 is TGTGCCAGTAGGGACACTGATAGCAATCAGCCCCAGCATTTT. J is TRBJ1-5 and V is TRBV2, with TRBD1 as a possible D gene (6 bases). Germline loops: CDR1 SNHLY, CDR2 FYNNEI. The CDR3 is 14 amino acids. V was cut by 9 bases and J by 0 bases, with 12 bases left in between.

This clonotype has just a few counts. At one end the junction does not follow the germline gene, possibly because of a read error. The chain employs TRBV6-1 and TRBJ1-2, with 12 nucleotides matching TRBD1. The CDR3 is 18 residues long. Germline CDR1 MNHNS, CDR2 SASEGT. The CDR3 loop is CASSEEVGTGGLVYGYTF. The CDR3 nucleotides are TGTGCCAGCAGCGAAGAAGTTGGGACAGGGGGCTTAGTCTATGGCTACACCTTC.

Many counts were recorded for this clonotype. CDR3 coding DNA: TGTGCCAGTAGTTACATGGAGAACACTGAAGCTTTCTTT. Translation: CASSYMENTEAFF. The chain carries TRBV19 and TRBJ1-1; D is unresolved. Trimming left V 5 bases short and J 1 base short, with 8 bases between. Germline CDR1 is LNHDA and CDR2 is SQIVND (reference sequence). CDR3 size: 13 residues.